The following is a TCR beta chain sequence with its context. The antigen remains unidentified. The sample belongs to a study of T cell responses to AZD1222 COVID-19 vaccine. Study details: Second-dose schedules of about 4 or about 12 weeks were combined. General observations from the study: Repertoire sampling happened only post peak T cell response. Only five to seven individuals given AZD1222 were seropositive at baseline.

This CDR3 has 12 amino acids. V was trimmed by 2 bases and J by 8 bases, leaving 9 bases between them. In germline, CDR1 is MDHEN, CDR2 SYDVKM. Generated by immunoSEQ multiplex PCR, the TCRdb table keeps only in-frame clones and is missing some. The repertoire holds approximately 110,000 clones, roughly 91% seen once, with 7% to 10% in the top ten. The sequence was obtained from an adult in good health. This specimen was peripheral blood, taken on day 0 of AZD1222 vaccination. The chain employs TRBV28 and TRBJ1-2; the D is unclear. The CDR3 reads CASSLGSWGYTF. The DNA for the CDR3 is TGTGCCAGCAGTTTAGGGTCGTGGGGCTACACCTTC.